This record covers a single TCR beta chain. The antigen remains undetermined. The sample is drawn from a study of T cell repertoires in cytomegalovirus infection. With 7 bases clipped from V and 3 bases from J, the junction kept 6 bases outside the gene matches. Germline V gene lookup returns CDR1 SNHLY and CDR2 FYNNEI. The CDR3 has 15 amino acids. A single record per CDR3 protein comes from TCRdb applying MiXCR to the reads. The data contain 450,000 to 650,000 distinct CDR3 sequences, approximately 40% of them singletons. The receptor's source is a human donor in good health (CMV status not recorded). Some clones in this sample may be carry-over from other donors' samples. This material consisted of cultured PBMCs, taken from culture after CMV antigen stimulation. The chain links TRBV2 to TRBJ2-2; TRBD1 matches 9 bases. In DNA, the CDR3 is TGTGCCAGCACCCTGGACAGGGGACACACCGGGGAGCTGTTTTTT. It specifies CASTLDRGHTGELFF.